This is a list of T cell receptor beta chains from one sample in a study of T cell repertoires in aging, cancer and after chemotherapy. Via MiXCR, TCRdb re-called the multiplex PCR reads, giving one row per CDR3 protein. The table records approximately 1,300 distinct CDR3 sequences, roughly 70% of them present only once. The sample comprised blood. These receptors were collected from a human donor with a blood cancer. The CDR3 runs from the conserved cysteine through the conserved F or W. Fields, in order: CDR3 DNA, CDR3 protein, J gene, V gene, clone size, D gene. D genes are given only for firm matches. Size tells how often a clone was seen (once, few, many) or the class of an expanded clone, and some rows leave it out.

cdr3_nt: TGTGCCCGGGTCGAAGGACCTGGAAACACCATATATTTT
cdr3_aa: CARVEGPGNTIYF
j_call: TRBJ1-3
v_call: TRBV30
clone_size: .
d_call: .

cdr3_nt: TGTGCCAGCAGTTTAGAGGGAACGCCCCCCTACGAGCAGTACTTC
cdr3_aa: CASSLEGTPPYEQYF
j_call: TRBJ2-7
v_call: TRBV12-3/TRBV12-4
clone_size: .
d_call: .

cdr3_nt: TGTGCCAGCAGCGAAGTAACAGGGACCGAGCAGTACTTC
cdr3_aa: CASSEVTGTEQYF
j_call: TRBJ2-7
v_call: TRBV11-1
clone_size: .
d_call: .

cdr3_nt: TGTGCCACCAGCAGAGGACAGTCTGATAACTATGGCTACACCTTC
cdr3_aa: CATSRGQSDNYGYTF
j_call: TRBJ1-2
v_call: TRBV15
clone_size: .
d_call: .

cdr3_nt: TGTGCCAGTAGTCGGGGGGGTTTGAACTATGGCTACACCTTC
cdr3_aa: CASSRGGLNYGYTF
j_call: TRBJ1-2
v_call: TRBV19
clone_size: .
d_call: .

cdr3_nt: TGTGCCAGTAGGCAGAGCACAGATACGCAGTATTTT
cdr3_aa: CASRQSTDTQYF
j_call: TRBJ2-3
v_call: TRBV19
clone_size: few
d_call: .

cdr3_nt: TGTGCCAGCAGTCGACACGGAAATTCACCCCTCCACTTT
cdr3_aa: CASSRHGNSPLHF
j_call: TRBJ1-6
v_call: TRBV6-6
clone_size: .
d_call: .

cdr3_nt: TGTGCCAGCCCCCCCCAGGGGGCGCTTATCACCGGGGAGCTGTTTTTT
cdr3_aa: CASPPQGALITGELFF
j_call: TRBJ2-2
v_call: TRBV27
clone_size: .
d_call: TRBD1

cdr3_nt: TGTGCCAGCAGCCCCGGACAGGGGTTAGATACGCAGTATTTT
cdr3_aa: CASSPGQGLDTQYF
j_call: TRBJ2-3
v_call: TRBV11-1
clone_size: .
d_call: TRBD1

cdr3_nt: TGTGCCTGGAGTTGGGGCTCGGGGGTCTACGAGCAGTACTTC
cdr3_aa: CAWSWGSGVYEQYF
j_call: TRBJ2-7
v_call: TRBV30
clone_size: .
d_call: .

cdr3_nt: TGTGCCACCAGCAGAGATACGGCCAGGGGCTCTGGGGCCAACGTCCTGACTTTC
cdr3_aa: CATSRDTARGSGANVLTF
j_call: TRBJ2-6
v_call: TRBV15
clone_size: .
d_call: .

cdr3_nt: TGTGCCAGCAGTTACTCGGTACAGGGCAGCTCCTATAATTCACCCCTCCACTTT
cdr3_aa: CASSYSVQGSSYNSPLHF
j_call: TRBJ1-6
v_call: TRBV6-5
clone_size: .
d_call: .

cdr3_nt: TGTGCCAGCAGTTACTACCCGGGGGGGAGAGATACGCAGTATTTT
cdr3_aa: CASSYYPGGRDTQYF
j_call: TRBJ2-3
v_call: TRBV6-5
clone_size: once
d_call: TRBD2

cdr3_nt: TGCAGCGTTCCGCGACTAGCGGGGATCACAGATACGCAGTATTTT
cdr3_aa: CSVPRLAGITDTQYF
j_call: TRBJ2-3
v_call: TRBV29-1
clone_size: medium-sized
d_call: TRBD2

cdr3_nt: TGTGCCACCAGTGATTCCGGACGGACCAATGAGCAGTTCTTC
cdr3_aa: CATSDSGRTNEQFF
j_call: TRBJ2-1
v_call: TRBV24-1
clone_size: .
d_call: .

cdr3_nt: TGTGCCAGCAGTTTACAGGGGGGGAACACTGAAGCTTTCTTT
cdr3_aa: CASSLQGGNTEAFF
j_call: TRBJ1-1
v_call: TRBV27
clone_size: .
d_call: TRBD1

cdr3_nt: TGTGCCAGCAGTCCGAGGAACAATGAGCAGTTCTTC
cdr3_aa: CASSPRNNEQFF
j_call: TRBJ2-1
v_call: TRBV6-1
clone_size: .
d_call: .

cdr3_nt: TGTGCCAGCATGCGTCGACAGGGATCAACTAATGAAAAACTGTTTTTT
cdr3_aa: CASMRRQGSTNEKLFF
j_call: TRBJ1-4
v_call: TRBV6-5
clone_size: .
d_call: TRBD1

cdr3_nt: TGTGCCAGTAGTAGCCGAAACACTGAAGCTTTCTTT
cdr3_aa: CASSSRNTEAFF
j_call: TRBJ1-1
v_call: TRBV19
clone_size: .
d_call: .

cdr3_nt: TGTGCCAGCAGTTACCAAAACTCTGGGGCCAACGTCCTGACTTTC
cdr3_aa: CASSYQNSGANVLTF
j_call: TRBJ2-6
v_call: TRBV6-2/TRBV6-3
clone_size: medium-sized
d_call: .

cdr3_nt: TGCGCCAGCAGCTTAAGGACAGGGGAAGCTTTCTTT
cdr3_aa: CASSLRTGEAFF
j_call: TRBJ1-1
v_call: TRBV5-1
clone_size: .
d_call: TRBD1

cdr3_nt: TGTGCCAGCAGTTACAGCAGGGGAGCACAGCCCCAGCATTTT
cdr3_aa: CASSYSRGAQPQHF
j_call: TRBJ1-5
v_call: TRBV6-2/TRBV6-3
clone_size: .
d_call: .

cdr3_nt: TGTGCCAGTAGTCTCCGACAGAACACTGAAGCTTTCTTT
cdr3_aa: CASSLRQNTEAFF
j_call: TRBJ1-1
v_call: TRBV19
clone_size: .
d_call: .

cdr3_nt: TGTGCCAGCAGTTACTCAGAGGGGGGGGGATACGAGCAGTACTTC
cdr3_aa: CASSYSEGGGYEQYF
j_call: TRBJ2-7
v_call: TRBV6-5
clone_size: few
d_call: .

cdr3_nt: TGTGCCAGCAGCAGCAACTCCGATACGCAGTATTTT
cdr3_aa: CASSSNSDTQYF
j_call: TRBJ2-3
v_call: TRBV6-5
clone_size: few
d_call: .

cdr3_nt: TGTGCCAGCAGTGAACTGGGAAGGCAAGGAAACACCATATATTTT
cdr3_aa: CASSELGRQGNTIYF
j_call: TRBJ1-3
v_call: TRBV6-1
clone_size: .
d_call: .

cdr3_nt: TGTGCCAGCAGTCAATTCCCCGGGACAGGGGACAATGGCTACACCTTC
cdr3_aa: CASSQFPGTGDNGYTF
j_call: TRBJ1-2
v_call: TRBV6-2/TRBV6-3
clone_size: .
d_call: TRBD1

cdr3_nt: TGCAGCGTTGAGTCCGAAAGGGAGTACGAGCAGTACTTC
cdr3_aa: CSVESEREYEQYF
j_call: TRBJ2-7
v_call: TRBV29-1
clone_size: medium-sized
d_call: .

cdr3_nt: TGTGCCAGCAGTCTAGGACCTCTAAAGGGGACCCAGTACTTC
cdr3_aa: CASSLGPLKGTQYF
j_call: TRBJ2-5
v_call: TRBV6-1
clone_size: .
d_call: .